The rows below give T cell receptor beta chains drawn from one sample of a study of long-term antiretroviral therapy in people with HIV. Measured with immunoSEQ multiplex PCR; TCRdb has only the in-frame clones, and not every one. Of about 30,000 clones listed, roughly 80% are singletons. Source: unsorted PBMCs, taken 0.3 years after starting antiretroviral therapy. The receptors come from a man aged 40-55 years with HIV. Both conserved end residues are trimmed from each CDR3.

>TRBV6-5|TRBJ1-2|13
ASSQWDRANYGYT
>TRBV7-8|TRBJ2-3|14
ASSLQGALSADTQY
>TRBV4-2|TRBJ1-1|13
ASSRLGTGGAEAF
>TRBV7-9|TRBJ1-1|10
ASSGQGTEAF
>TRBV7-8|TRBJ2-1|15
ASSRTGGLSSYNEQF
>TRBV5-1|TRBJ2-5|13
ASSSMDRVGGTQY
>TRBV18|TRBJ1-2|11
ASSPRDAYGYT
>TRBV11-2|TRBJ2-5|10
ASTLYGETQY
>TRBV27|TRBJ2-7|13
ASRRLAGGPHEQY
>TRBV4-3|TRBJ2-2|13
ASSSSWGSTGELF
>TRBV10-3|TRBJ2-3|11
AISEPVTDTQY
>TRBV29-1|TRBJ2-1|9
SVEDLQGWF
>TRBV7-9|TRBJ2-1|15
ASSRTSLLGIYNEQF
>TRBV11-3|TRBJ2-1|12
ASSLVGDYNEQF
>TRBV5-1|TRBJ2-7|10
ASSPTGDEQY
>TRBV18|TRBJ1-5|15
ASSGKAFTGTNQPQH
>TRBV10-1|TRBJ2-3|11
ASKGSLTDTQY
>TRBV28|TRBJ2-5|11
ASGRHSQETQY
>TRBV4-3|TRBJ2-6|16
ASSPSPYLSSGANVLT
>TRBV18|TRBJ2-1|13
ASSPRASGSNEQF
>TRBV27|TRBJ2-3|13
ASSLSGRAPDTQY
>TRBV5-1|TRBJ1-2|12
ASRRDQANYGYT
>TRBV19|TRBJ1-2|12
ASSMADYNYGYT
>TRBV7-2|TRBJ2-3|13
ASSFRTGATDTQY
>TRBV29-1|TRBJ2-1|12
SVDLGLSYNEQF
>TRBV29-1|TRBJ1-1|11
SVDRGKDTEAF
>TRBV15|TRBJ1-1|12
ATSRDYSATEAF
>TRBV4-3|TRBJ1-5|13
ASSQNRVGLQPQH
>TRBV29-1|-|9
SAAGRDEQY
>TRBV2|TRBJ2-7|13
ASRFLAESSYEQY
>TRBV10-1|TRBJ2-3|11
ASRASSSDTQY
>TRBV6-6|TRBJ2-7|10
ASSYEGYEQY
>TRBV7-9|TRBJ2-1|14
ASSDSGGSKKNEQF
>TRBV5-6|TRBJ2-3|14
ASSPQTSGSTDTQY
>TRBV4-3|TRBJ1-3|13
ASSQDGTSGNTIY
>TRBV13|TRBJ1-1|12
ASSTWDRWTEAF
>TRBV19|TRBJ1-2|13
ASSIATGTDYGYT
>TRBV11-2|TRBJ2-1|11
ASSWATQDRQF
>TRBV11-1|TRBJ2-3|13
ASSFFRGQSDTQY
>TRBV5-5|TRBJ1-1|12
ASSFAGGEVEAF
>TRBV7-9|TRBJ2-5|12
ASSTRQGMETQY
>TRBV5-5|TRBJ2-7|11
ASSLLWGNEQY
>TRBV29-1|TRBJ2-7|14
SAFVRSGRPPYEQY
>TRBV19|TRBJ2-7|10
ASSTGEGEQY
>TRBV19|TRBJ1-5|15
ASSIGGGSWGNQPQH
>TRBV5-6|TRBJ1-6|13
ASSPGQTRNSPLH
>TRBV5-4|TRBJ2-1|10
ASSLGAGGYF
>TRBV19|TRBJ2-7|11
ASRGDTAYEQY
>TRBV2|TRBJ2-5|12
ASRKGQTQETQY
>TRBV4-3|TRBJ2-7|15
ASSQDPPGGRADEQY
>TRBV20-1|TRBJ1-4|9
SARDRERLF
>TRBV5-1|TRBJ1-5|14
ASSPTGVGVNQPQH
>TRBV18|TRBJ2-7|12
ASSEGGQGYEQY
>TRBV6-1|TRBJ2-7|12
ASSEGVRLAEQY
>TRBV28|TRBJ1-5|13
ASSKIRTANQPQH
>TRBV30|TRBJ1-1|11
AWSSLGGTEAF
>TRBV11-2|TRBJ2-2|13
ASSRPGTVPGELF
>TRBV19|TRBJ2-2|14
ASTPRGAANTGELF
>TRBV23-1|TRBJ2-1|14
ASSQCLRQSYNEQF